This TCR beta chain was recovered during a study of blood T cell repertoires in COVID-19 (dated by TCRdb to 2019 to 2021). For the study in its entirety: Collaborator samples came from the United States, Italy and Spain and covered acute and convalescent phases of COVID-19. The material from the prospective study consisted of cDNA or gDNA derived from T cells, B-cell-depleted T cells, or PBMCs. The dataset comprised deeply sampled blood TCRbeta repertoires from subjects exposed to, actively infected with, or recovered from COVID-19. The repertoires were released in a freely available public database meant as a resource for research on the immune response to SARS-CoV-2. The samples were drawn from two sources: the first 160 participants of the ongoing ImmuneRACE study, and 1,200 or so subjects contributed by 6 global collaborators. The sample metadata nearly always contained a de-identified subject ID, COVID-19 status, age in years and sex. Where available, HLA class I and class II types were taken from metadata supplied by the sample provider and were not determined by assay-based typing. The research as a whole found: The amount of clinical and demographic metadata varied by source and participant and was provided uncurated.

This clone showed up just once. The antigen it recognizes is unknown. Base quality data are lacking; no much larger clone is found one base away. Per the germline V gene, KGHSH is the CDR1 and LQKENI is the CDR2. The V end loses 0 bases and the J end loses 3 bases, and a stretch of 24 bases separates them. Counted from cysteine to phenylalanine, this CDR3 has 19 amino acids. CDR3 DNA only is kept here, 57 bases in frame from base 1. TCRbeta CDR3 regions were amplified from genomic DNA using the immunoSEQ Assay, a bias-controlled multiplex PCR. The study's processing was this. The number of nucleated cells in each sample was estimated from the amplification of reference gene primers within the assay. To quantify the absolute abundance of each unique TCRbeta CDR3 rearrangement, sequence reads were collapsed and filtered. For each sample, productive Simpson clonality was calculated by taking the square root of Simpson's diversity index across productive rearrangements. Sourced from immuneACCESS, this table was stored by TCRdb with only in-frame sequences that have V and J called. A share of the clones is absent; for the studies checked, an unresolved V gene accounts for under half, and the remainder has no known explanation. The DNA gave D and trimming, while V, J and clone size come from that table. This sample holds 130,000 to 150,000 clones; less than 90% were observed only once. The top ten constitute 4.5% to 6% of the sample.

Participants in the prospective study were enrolled through a virtual design, were aged roughly 18 to 100 years, and lived in 24 United States geographic areas. To assign participants to cohorts, the prospective study relied on clinical history that participants themselves reported in a screening survey and a study questionnaire. In the prospective study, whole blood, serum and a nasopharyngeal or oropharyngeal swab were collected from each participant by mobile phlebotomists. Additional blood draws and questionnaires over a 2-month period could optionally be provided by prospective study participants. Blood samples from the prospective study were shipped frozen or at room temperature prior to DNA extraction.

The sample was PBMCs or T cells enriched from blood (not recorded which). The chain is made from TRBV18 and TRBJ2-7; the D gene is possibly TRBD2, with 6 bases matching. The receptor was derived from a man between 40 and 49 years old with acute COVID-19. The DNA reads as follows: TGTGCCAGCTCACCACCGAAGGCTGCCTTTACTAGCAGAGACTACGAGCAGTACTTC. The translation is CASSPPKAAFTSRDYEQYF.